The sample holds a few counts of the clone carrying this TCR beta chain. There are 13 residues in the CDR3. Trimming left V 5 bases short and J 4 bases short, with 12 bases between. CDR1 is SGHTA, CDR2 FQGNSA, per germline. This record belongs to a study of Graves' ophthalmopathy and Graves' hyperthyroidism. Clinical symptoms, serum thyroxine, TRAb, thyroid ultrasound and orbital computed tomography were relied on for diagnosis. The authors amplified TCR beta CDR3 regions, and they did so from RNA transcripts for repertoire sequencing. HTBI primers primed a first-round RT-PCR, and a second-round multiplex PCR followed. A single record per CDR3 protein comes from TCRdb applying MiXCR to the multiplex PCR reads. Found here are 400,000 to 450,000 distinct CDR3 sequences, around 21% of them singletons; the top ten hold approximately 3.2%.

The chain links TRBV7-2 to TRBJ2-7; tentative D call: TRBD2 (6 bases). The sequence was collected from a young woman with stable Graves' hyperthyroidism. Source material: peripheral blood. CDR3 DNA: TGTGCCAGCAGCAGTCGGAGGGGTTACGAGCAGTACTTC. Translating gives CASSSRRGYEQYF.